The 12 T cell receptor beta chains below all came from one sample that was sequenced in a study of T-cell reconstitution after alpha-beta-depleted transplantation in children. Preparation of the TCRbeta library used unique molecular identifiers. MiXCR, applied by TCRdb to the PCR reads, yields one record per CDR3 protein. Of about 640,000 distinct CDR3 sequences listed, around a sixth are singletons. This sample comprised PBMCs from the stem cell graft donor, obtained from the stem cell graft. These receptors originate from a human donor who donated a stem cell graft to a child with acute myeloid leukemia.

This clonotype was seen more than once but under ten times. The V gene is TRBV7-2, the J gene TRBJ2-5, with D perhaps matching TRBD1 (5 bases). V lost 0 bases and J lost 10, with 9 bases in between. Germline loops: CDR1 SGHTA, CDR2 FQGNSA. CDR3 length equals 12 residues. The CDR3 DNA reads TGTGCCAGCAGCTTAGCCCCTCAGGGCCAGTACTTC. This translates into CASSLAPQGQYF. Complete variable domain (other parts from reference TRBV7-2 and TRBJ2-5): GAGVSQSPSNKVTEKGKDVELRCDPISGHTALYWYRQSLGQGLEFLIYFQGNSAPDKSGLPSDRFSAERTGGSVSTLTIQRTQQEDSAVYLCASSLAPQGQYFGPGTRLLVL.

The chain links TRBV12-3 or TRBV12-4 to TRBJ2-7; D is perhaps TRBD2 (5 bases). Trimming cost V 3 bases and J 0 bases, with 9 bases left between them. The CDR3 has 14 amino acids. The chain's CDR3 is CASSFRRVSYEQYF. In nucleotides, the CDR3 is TGTGCCAGCAGTTTCCGGCGGGTCTCCTACGAGCAGTACTTC.

This clonotype occurred a few times. The V gene is TRBV4-3, the J gene TRBJ2-7; D ambiguous. CDR3 length: 15 amino acids. V shed 0 bases and J shed 2 bases, with 11 bases lying between them. Germline values: CDR1 LGHNA, CDR2 YSLEER. The CDR3 sequence is CASSQDHHRAYEQYF. The CDR3 nucleotides read TGCGCCAGCAGCCAAGATCATCACAGAGCCTACGAGCAGTACTTC.

A few counts support this clonotype. The V call is TRBV12-3 or TRBV12-4, the J call TRBJ1-1, with D perhaps matching TRBD1 (6 bases). V lost 6 bases and J lost 10, with 15 bases in between. The length of the CDR3 is 12 residues. CDR3 loop: CASSYLQGGAFF. CDR3 DNA: TGTGCCAGCAGCTATTTACAGGGAGGAGCTTTCTTT.

This clonotype was picked up many times. The chain carries TRBV20-1 and TRBJ2-7, with a weak D call TRBD1 (5 bases). CDR3 size: 14 residues. V was pared by 0 bases and J by 2 bases, with 11 bases between. The germline gives CDR1 DFQATT, CDR2 SNEGSKA (reference sequence). The CDR3 DNA reads TGCAGTGCTAGAGATCAAGGCAGGGCCTACGAGCAGTACTTC. Its translation is CSARDQGRAYEQYF.

This clonotype was detected a few times. This chain links TRBV12-3 or TRBV12-4 with TRBJ2-7; D uncertain. CDR3 length: 14 amino acids. The V and J ends lost 3 bases and 8 bases respectively, with 17 bases between them. The CDR3 DNA follows: TGTGCCAGCAGTTTGGCCCAAGGGCCCGTGAAGCAGTACTTC. Translated: CASSLAQGPVKQYF.

This clonotype has just a few counts. The rearrangement links TRBV5-1 to TRBJ2-3; 8 bases agree with TRBD2. Trimming cost V 2 bases and J 3 bases; bases outside gene matches: 5. The CDR3 has 15 residues. From germline, CDR1 is SGHRS and CDR2 YFSETQ. The CDR3 nucleotides are TGCGCCAGCAGCTTCGGGGGGGCCGGGACAGATACGCAGTATTTT. Translation gives CASSFGGAGTDTQYF.

This clonotype has at least ten counts. V gene TRBV10-2 combines with J gene TRBJ1-1; D is possibly TRBD1 (5 bases). Looked up from germline, CDR1 is WSHSY and CDR2 is SAAADI. V was trimmed by 7 bases and J by 5 bases, leaving 14 bases between them. The CDR3 is made up of 13 amino acids. In nucleotides, the CDR3 is TGCGCCAGCACCGGCCAGGGAACGACTGAAGCTTTCTTT. This sequence encodes CASTGQGTTEAFF.

There are a few counts of this clonotype. The V gene is TRBV6-2 or TRBV6-3, the J gene TRBJ1-2; 7 nucleotides line up with TRBD1. V was pared by 4 bases and J by 4 bases, with 9 bases of the junction left unmatched. Germline CDR1 and CDR2: MNHEY and SVGEGT. The CDR3 is made up of 15 amino acids. The CDR3 DNA sequence: TGTGCCAGCAGTTCGAGGGCAGGGGGACCCTATGGCTACACCTTC. Amino acid sequence: CASSSRAGGPYGYTF.

This chain links TRBV4-2 with TRBJ2-7; tentatively, D is TRBD2 (5 bases). The germline CDR1 and CDR2 sequences are LGHNA and YNFKEQ. V lost 4 bases and J lost 0, with 13 bases in between. This CDR3 is 15 amino acids long. CDR3 amino acids: CASSRLDFHSYEQYF. The DNA for the CDR3 is TGTGCCAGCAGCCGATTGGACTTCCACTCCTACGAGCAGTACTTC.

This clonotype appeared a single time. The rearrangement joins TRBV5-1 to TRBJ2-2; no definite D call. This CDR3 has 15 amino acids. Between the trimmed V and J ends, which lost 1 base and 2 bases, there was a span of 9 bases. Germline CDR1 and CDR2: SGHRS and YFSETQ. CDR3 in amino acids: CASSLTDFNTGELFF. For the CDR3, the DNA is TGCGCCAGCAGCTTGACGGATTTTAACACCGGGGAGCTGTTTTTT.

This clonotype was observed many times. V gene TRBV20-1 combines with J gene TRBJ2-7; weak D call: TRBD2 (6 bases). The V gene's germline CDR1 is DFQATT and CDR2 SNEGSKA (reference sequence). The CDR3 runs 14 residues. V lost 5 bases to trimming and J lost 0 bases, with 14 bases between them. The CDR3 loop is CSARGTPDSYEQYF. In nucleotides, the CDR3 is TGCAGTGCTCGCGGGACTCCTGACTCCTACGAGCAGTACTTC.